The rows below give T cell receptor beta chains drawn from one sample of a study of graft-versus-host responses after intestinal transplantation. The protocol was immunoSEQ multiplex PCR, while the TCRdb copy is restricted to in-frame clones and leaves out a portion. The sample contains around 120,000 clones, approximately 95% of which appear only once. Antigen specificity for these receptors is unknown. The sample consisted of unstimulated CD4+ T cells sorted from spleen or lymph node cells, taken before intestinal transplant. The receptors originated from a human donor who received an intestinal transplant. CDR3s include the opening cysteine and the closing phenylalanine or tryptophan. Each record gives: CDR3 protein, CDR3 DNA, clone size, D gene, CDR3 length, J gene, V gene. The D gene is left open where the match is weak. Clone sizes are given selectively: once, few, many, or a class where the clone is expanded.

CASSLFEPRSSYNEQFF TGCGCCAGCAGCTTGTTCGAACCGCGAAGCTCCTACAATGAGCAGTTCTTC once - 17 TRBJ2-1 TRBV5-1
CASSGGPQNTGELFF TGTGCCAGCAGTGGGGGGCCTCAGAACACCGGGGAGCTGTTTTTT - - 15 TRBJ2-2 TRBV25-1
CASSGSGTGETQYF TGCGCCAGCAGTGGGTCAGGGACCGGAGAGACCCAGTACTTC - - 14 TRBJ2-5 TRBV5-1
CASSRNTGELFF TGTGCCAGCAGCCGGAACACCGGGGAGCTGTTTTTT - - 12 TRBJ2-2 TRBV6-5
CASSKTGTVNEKLFF TGTGCCAGCAGCAAGACCGGGACAGTTAATGAAAAACTGTTTTTT - TRBD1 15 TRBJ1-4 TRBV7-9
CASSHQGLATDTQYF TGTGCCAGCAGCCACCAGGGACTAGCCACAGATACGCAGTATTTT - TRBD2 15 TRBJ2-3 TRBV9
CASSPRAGGNYGYTF TGTGCCAGCAGCCCCCGGGCAGGGGGAAACTATGGCTACACCTTC - TRBD1 15 TRBJ1-2 TRBV7-2
CASLRERIGMNTEAFF TGTGCCAGCTTGAGGGAGCGTATCGGAATGAACACTGAAGCTTTCTTT - - 16 TRBJ1-1 TRBV7-9
CASSPTVGSNYGYTF TGTGCCAGCAGTCCGACGGTGGGCAGTAACTATGGCTACACCTTC - - 15 TRBJ1-2 TRBV7-2
CASSSAGTSGTSTDTQYF TGCGCCAGCAGCTCGGCCGGGACTAGCGGAACTAGCACAGATACGCAGTATTTT once TRBD2 18 TRBJ2-3 TRBV5-1
CASSTGRTSGRNEQFF TGTGCCAGCAGCACAGGACGGACTAGCGGGAGGAATGAGCAGTTCTTC - TRBD2 16 TRBJ2-1 TRBV9
CASSTGQGSYEQYF TGCGCCAGCAGCACCGGACAGGGTAGCTACGAGCAGTACTTC - TRBD1 14 TRBJ2-7 TRBV5-1
CAISGLQVADLTYEQYF TGTGCCATCAGTGGACTTCAAGTGGCCGATTTAACCTACGAGCAGTACTTC - - 17 TRBJ2-7 TRBV10-3
CASSGGNYNTEAFF TGTGCCAGCAGTGGCGGGAACTATAACACTGAAGCTTTCTTT - - 14 TRBJ1-1 TRBV6-5
CASSLGTWETQYF TGTGCCAGCAGCCTGGGGACATGGGAGACCCAGTACTTC - - 13 TRBJ2-5 TRBV7-9
CASTIHTGNYGYTF TGTGCCAGTACCATTCATACGGGTAACTATGGCTACACCTTC many - 14 TRBJ1-2 TRBV19
CASSSRGGVGYTF TGTGCCAGCAGCTCCAGGGGGGGTGTCGGCTACACCTTC - TRBD1 13 TRBJ1-2 TRBV7-9
CASSSPGGYTQYF TGTGCCAGCAGCTCACCAGGGGGATATACGCAGTATTTT - TRBD1 13 TRBJ2-3 TRBV5-6
CASSLGTGGKWELFF TGTGCCAGCAGTTTAGGCACAGGGGGTAAGTGGGAGCTGTTTTTT - TRBD1 15 TRBJ2-2 TRBV28
CASTPGGGAGGANEQFF TGTGCCAGCACCCCTGGGGGAGGGGCCGGGGGGGCCAATGAGCAGTTCTTC - TRBD2 17 TRBJ2-1 TRBV5-4
CASSDSIRAGAGELFF TGTGCCAGCAGTGACTCGATCCGGGCAGGGGCCGGGGAGCTGTTTTTT - - 16 TRBJ2-2 TRBV6-4
CASSKPQGLGTEAFF TGTGCCAGCAGCAAACCCCAGGGATTGGGGACTGAAGCTTTCTTT - - 15 TRBJ1-1 TRBV21-1
CASSSRQGVVLCHYNEQFF TGTGCCAGCAGCTCCAGACAGGGGGTGGTTCTGTGTCACTACAATGAGCAGTTCTTC - TRBD1 19 TRBJ2-1 TRBV7-3
CASSYSTGGWEQYF TGTGCCAGCAGTTACTCTACAGGGGGTTGGGAGCAGTACTTC - TRBD1 14 TRBJ2-7 TRBV6-6
CASSEYRTFAEAFF TGTGCCAGCAGTGAGTATCGCACATTCGCTGAAGCTTTCTTT once - 14 TRBJ1-1 TRBV6-1
CASRNQYNEQFF TGCGCCAGCAGGAACCAGTACAATGAGCAGTTCTTC once - 12 TRBJ2-1 TRBV5-1
CASSIDWEETQYF TGTGCCAGTAGTATAGACTGGGAAGAGACCCAGTACTTC - - 13 TRBJ2-5 TRBV19
CASRSTGSNEQFF TGTGCCAGCAGGAGCACAGGGAGCAATGAGCAGTTCTTC - - 13 TRBJ2-1 TRBV2
CSVDKGGGEKLFF TGCAGCGTTGATAAGGGGGGGGGTGAAAAACTGTTTTTT - - 13 TRBJ1-4 TRBV29-1
CASSLQAQETQYF TGTGCCAGCAGTTTGCAGGCCCAAGAGACCCAGTACTTC - - 13 TRBJ2-5 TRBV28
CASSFDGTGNEQYF TGTGCCAGCAGTTTTGATGGGACAGGGAACGAGCAGTACTTC - TRBD1 14 TRBJ2-7 TRBV27
CASSPTQGSSGNTIYF TGTGCCAGCTCACCGACACAGGGTAGCTCTGGAAACACCATATATTTT - - 16 TRBJ1-3 TRBV18
CASSYLTEMNTEAFF TGTGCCAGCAGTTACTTGACCGAAATGAACACTGAAGCTTTCTTT - - 15 TRBJ1-1 TRBV6-6
CASSAYAGTDNYEQYF TGTGCCAGCAGCGCGTATGCCGGGACGGATAACTACGAGCAGTACTTC - - 16 TRBJ2-7 TRBV4-2
CASSYGTKSSYEQYF TGTGCCAGCAGTTACGGTACAAAGAGCTCCTACGAGCAGTACTTC - - 15 TRBJ2-7 TRBV6-5
CASSQVKRTSSFSEQFF TGCGCCAGCAGCCAAGTTAAAAGGACTAGTTCGTTCAGTGAGCAGTTCTTC - TRBD2 17 TRBJ2-1 TRBV4-1
CASSSERDQPQHF TGTGCCAGCTCTTCCGAAAGGGATCAGCCCCAGCATTTT - - 13 TRBJ1-5 TRBV18
CASRLRGTGAYEQYF TGCGCCAGCCGACTCCGGGGGACAGGGGCTTACGAGCAGTACTTC once TRBD1 15 TRBJ2-7 TRBV5-1
CASSFTGADYGYTF TGCGCCAGCAGCTTCACAGGGGCGGACTATGGCTACACCTTC - TRBD1 14 TRBJ1-2 TRBV5-1
CAISASYRGLNQPQHF TGTGCCATAAGCGCCTCCTACAGGGGGCTAAATCAGCCCCAGCATTTT - TRBD1 16 TRBJ1-5 TRBV10-3
CASSSYGTAPTGELFF TGTGCCAGCAGTTCTTATGGGACTGCCCCCACCGGGGAGCTGTTTTTT - - 16 TRBJ2-2 TRBV28
CASSPRDGANQPQHF TGTGCCAGCAGCCCTCGGGATGGGGCGAATCAGCCCCAGCATTTT - - 15 TRBJ1-5 TRBV27
CASSLEGQSRGEQFF TGCGCCAGCAGCTTGGAGGGACAGTCACGGGGTGAGCAGTTCTTC - TRBD1 15 TRBJ2-1 TRBV5-1
CASSYLPISYEQYF TGTGCCAGCAGTTATCTTCCCATCTCCTACGAGCAGTACTTC - - 14 TRBJ2-7 TRBV6-1
CASSSGATGGQFF TGTGCCAGCAGTTCCGGGGCCACGGGGGGGCAGTTCTTC - TRBD2 13 TRBJ2-1 TRBV2
CASSPSGTGPGGTQYF TGTGCCAGCAGCCCCTCCGGGACAGGGCCTGGGGGGACCCAGTACTTC - TRBD1 16 TRBJ2-5 TRBV7-9
CASSQEFSGTSGITDTQYF TGTGCCAGCAGCCAAGAATTCTCCGGGACTAGCGGGATCACAGATACGCAGTATTTT - TRBD2 19 TRBJ2-3 TRBV4-2
CASSSDSLGTYEQYF TGTGCCAGCAGCTCGGACTCCCTCGGCACCTACGAGCAGTACTTC - - 15 TRBJ2-7 TRBV5-6
CASSSSLSAFF TGTGCCAGCAGCTCGTCGTTGTCAGCTTTCTTT - - 11 TRBJ1-1 TRBV7-8
CASSQVRGEANSNEQFF TGTGCCAGCAGCCAAGTTAGGGGGGAAGCGAACTCCAATGAGCAGTTCTTC once - 17 TRBJ2-1 TRBV14
CASSLTSGELFF TGTGCCAGCAGTCTTACTTCCGGGGAGCTGTTTTTT - - 12 TRBJ2-2 TRBV28
CASSFLAGGTYNEQFF TGTGCCAGCAGCTTCTTAGCGGGAGGAACCTACAATGAGCAGTTCTTC - TRBD2 16 TRBJ2-1 TRBV7-3
CASSPVPLITSGGNTGELFF TGCGCCAGCAGCCCCGTCCCCCTAATCACTAGCGGAGGGAACACCGGGGAGCTGTTTTTT - TRBD2 20 TRBJ2-2 TRBV5-1
CASSYSGTSGTYEQYF TGTGCCAGCAGTTACTCCGGGACTAGCGGTACCTACGAGCAGTACTTC once TRBD2 16 TRBJ2-7 TRBV6-5
CASSSKGGGIGTQYF TGTGCCAGCAGTTCAAAGGGCGGTGGGATCGGGACCCAGTACTTC - - 15 TRBJ2-5 TRBV27
CASSPMGAPRSYEQYF TGTGCCAGCAGTCCCATGGGGGCGCCGAGATCCTACGAGCAGTACTTC - - 16 TRBJ2-7 TRBV28
CASSVASRRADTQYF TGTGCCAGCAGCGTAGCGTCCCGGAGAGCGGATACGCAGTATTTT - - 15 TRBJ2-3 TRBV11-2
CASSIRDRPGETQYF TGTGCCAGTAGTATACGGGACAGGCCGGGAGAGACCCAGTACTTC - TRBD1 15 TRBJ2-5 TRBV19
CASFPQGKGTEAFF TGTGCCAGTTTTCCCCAGGGTAAGGGAACTGAAGCTTTCTTT - - 14 TRBJ1-1 TRBV28
CASSAINWTGGRDTQYF TGTGCCAGTAGTGCCATCAACTGGACAGGGGGAAGGGATACGCAGTATTTT - TRBD1 17 TRBJ2-3 TRBV19